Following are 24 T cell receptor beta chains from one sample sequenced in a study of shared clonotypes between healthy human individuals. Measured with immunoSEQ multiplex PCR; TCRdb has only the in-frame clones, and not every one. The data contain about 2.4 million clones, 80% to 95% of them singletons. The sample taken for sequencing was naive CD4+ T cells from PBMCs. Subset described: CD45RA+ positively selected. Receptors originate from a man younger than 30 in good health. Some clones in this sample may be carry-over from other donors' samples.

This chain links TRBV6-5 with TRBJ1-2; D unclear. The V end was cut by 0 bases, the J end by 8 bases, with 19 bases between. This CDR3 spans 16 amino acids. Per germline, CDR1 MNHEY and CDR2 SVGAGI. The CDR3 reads CASSYSKPGGLRGYTF. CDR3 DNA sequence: TGTGCCAGCAGTTACTCGAAGCCAGGTGGTTTGAGGGGCTACACCTTC.

The CDR3 DNA follows: TGTGCCAGCAGTTTGCCTAGCGGAACCTACGAGCAGTACTTC. This encodes CASSLPSGTYEQYF. The chain has TRBV28 and TRBJ2-7, with 7 bases that match TRBD2. Germline assignment: CDR1 MDHEN and CDR2 SYDVKM. The CDR3 covers 14 residues. The trim removed 3 bases at V and 2 bases at J, leaving 4 bases unmatched.

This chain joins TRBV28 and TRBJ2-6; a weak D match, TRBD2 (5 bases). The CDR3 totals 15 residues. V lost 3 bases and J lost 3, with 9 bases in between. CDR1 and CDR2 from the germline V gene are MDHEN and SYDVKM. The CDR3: CASSFVRVGANVLTF. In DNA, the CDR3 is TGTGCCAGCAGTTTCGTGCGGGTTGGGGCCAACGTCCTGACTTTC.

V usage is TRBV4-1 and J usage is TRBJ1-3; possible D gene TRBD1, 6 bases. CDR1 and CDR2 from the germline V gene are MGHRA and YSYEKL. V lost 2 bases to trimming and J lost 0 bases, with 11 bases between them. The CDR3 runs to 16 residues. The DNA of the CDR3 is TGCGCCAGCAGCCAATGGGACACCAGCTCTGGAAACACCATATATTTT. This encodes CASSQWDTSSGNTIYF.

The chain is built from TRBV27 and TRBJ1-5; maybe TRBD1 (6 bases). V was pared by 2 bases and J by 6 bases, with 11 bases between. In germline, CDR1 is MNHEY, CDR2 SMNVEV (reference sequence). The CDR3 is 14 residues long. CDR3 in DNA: TGTGCCAGCAGTTTACACAGGGTTGGTCAGCCCCAGCATTTT. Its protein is CASSLHRVGQPQHF.

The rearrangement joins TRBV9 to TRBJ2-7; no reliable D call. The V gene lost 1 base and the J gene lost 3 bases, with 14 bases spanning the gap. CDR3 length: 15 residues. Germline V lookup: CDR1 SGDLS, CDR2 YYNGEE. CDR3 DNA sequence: TGTGCCAGCAGCGTACACAGCACACTCATCTACGAGCAGTACTTC. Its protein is CASSVHSTLIYEQYF.

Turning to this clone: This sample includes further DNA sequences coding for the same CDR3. CDR3 residues: CASSLGGATNEKLFF. The CDR3 DNA follows: TGTGCCAGCAGCTTGGGAGGGGCAACTAATGAAAAACTGTTTTTT. The rearrangement uses TRBV5-4 and TRBJ1-4; D is possibly TRBD1 (5 bases). CDR3 length: 15 residues. The germline V gene encodes CDR1 SGHNT and CDR2 YYREEE (reference sequence). Trimming left V 0 bases short and J 0 bases short, with 6 bases between.

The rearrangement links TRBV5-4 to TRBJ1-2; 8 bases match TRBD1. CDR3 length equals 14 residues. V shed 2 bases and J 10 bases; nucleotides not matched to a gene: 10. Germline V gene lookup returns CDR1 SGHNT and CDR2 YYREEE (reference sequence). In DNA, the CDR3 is TGTGCCAGCAGCTTAGCGGGACAGGCCGCCTTCTACACCTTC. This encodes CASSLAGQAAFYTF. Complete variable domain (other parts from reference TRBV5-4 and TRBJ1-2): ETGVTQSPTHLIKTRGQQVTLRCSSQSGHNTVSWYQQALGQGPQFIFQYYREEENGRGNFPPRFSGLQFPNYSSELNVNALELDDSALYLCASSLAGQAAFYTFGSGTRLTVV.

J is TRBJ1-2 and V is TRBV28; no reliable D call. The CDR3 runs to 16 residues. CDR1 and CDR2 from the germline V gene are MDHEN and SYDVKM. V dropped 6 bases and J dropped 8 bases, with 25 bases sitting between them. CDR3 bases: TGTGCCAGCAGCTCCGGGCCCCCCGGTACCTCGGGAGGCTACACCTTC. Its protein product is CASSSGPPGTSGGYTF.

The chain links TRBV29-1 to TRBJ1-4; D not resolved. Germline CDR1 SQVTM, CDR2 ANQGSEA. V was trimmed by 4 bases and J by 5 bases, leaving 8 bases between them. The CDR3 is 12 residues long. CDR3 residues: CSVAHTNEKLFF. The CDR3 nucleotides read TGCAGCGTTGCTCACACCAATGAAAAACTGTTTTTT.

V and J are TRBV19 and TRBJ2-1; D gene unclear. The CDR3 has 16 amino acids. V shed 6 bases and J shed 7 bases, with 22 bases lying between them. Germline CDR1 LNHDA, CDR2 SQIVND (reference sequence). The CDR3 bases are TGTGCCAGTAGCTTTGAGGACGGTTCATTTGGGAATGAGCAGTTCTTC. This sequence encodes CASSFEDGSFGNEQFF. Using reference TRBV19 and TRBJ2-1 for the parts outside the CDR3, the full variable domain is DGGITQSPKYLFRKEGQNVTLSCEQNLNHDAMYWYRQDPGQGLRLIYYSQIVNDFQKGDIAEGYSVSREKKESFPLTVTSAQKNPTAFYLCASSFEDGSFGNEQFFGPGTRLTVL.

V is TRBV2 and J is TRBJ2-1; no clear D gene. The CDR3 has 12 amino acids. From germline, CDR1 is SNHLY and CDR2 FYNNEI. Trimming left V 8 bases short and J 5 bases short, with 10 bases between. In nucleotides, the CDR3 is TGTGCCAGCGCGTATGAAAACAATGAGCAGTTCTTC. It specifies CASAYENNEQFF.

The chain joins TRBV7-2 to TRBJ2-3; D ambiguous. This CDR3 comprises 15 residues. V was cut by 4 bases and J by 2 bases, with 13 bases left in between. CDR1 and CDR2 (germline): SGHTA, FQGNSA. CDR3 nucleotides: TGTGCCAGCAGCTACGGACCAGACTTCACAGATACGCAGTATTTT. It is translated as CASSYGPDFTDTQYF.

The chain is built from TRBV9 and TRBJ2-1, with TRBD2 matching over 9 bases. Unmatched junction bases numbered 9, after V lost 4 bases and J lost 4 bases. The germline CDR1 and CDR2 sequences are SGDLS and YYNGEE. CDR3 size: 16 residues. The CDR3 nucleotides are TGTGCCAGCAGCCCTCCGGGGCGGGAGGGTTACAATGAGCAGTTCTTC. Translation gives CASSPPGREGYNEQFF.

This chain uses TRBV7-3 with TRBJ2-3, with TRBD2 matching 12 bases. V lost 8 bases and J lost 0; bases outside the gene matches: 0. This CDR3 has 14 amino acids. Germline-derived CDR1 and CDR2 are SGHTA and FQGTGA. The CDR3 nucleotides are TGTGCCAGCGGACTAGCGGGAAGCACAGATACGCAGTATTTT. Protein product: CASGLAGSTDTQYF. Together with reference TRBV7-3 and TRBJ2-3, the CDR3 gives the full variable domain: GAGVSQTPSNKVTEKGKYVELRCDPISGHTALYWYRQSLGQGPEFLIYFQGTGAADDSGLPNDRFFAVRPEGSVSTLKIQRTERGDSAVYLCASGLAGSTDTQYFGPGTRLTVL.

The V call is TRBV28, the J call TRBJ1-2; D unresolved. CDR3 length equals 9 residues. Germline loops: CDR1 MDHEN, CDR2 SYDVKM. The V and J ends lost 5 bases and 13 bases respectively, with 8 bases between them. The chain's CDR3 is CASSPPPTF. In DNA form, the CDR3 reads TGTGCCAGCAGTCCCCCCCCCACCTTC.

CDR3 region: CASSQGGDYEQYF. CDR3 in DNA: TGTGCCAGCAGCCAAGGGGGGGACTACGAGCAGTACTTC. V usage is TRBV28 and J usage is TRBJ2-7, with TRBD2 as a possible D gene (7 bases). There are 13 residues in the CDR3. V dropped 6 bases and J dropped 3 bases, with 12 bases sitting between them. Per the germline V gene, CDR1 is MDHEN and CDR2 is SYDVKM.

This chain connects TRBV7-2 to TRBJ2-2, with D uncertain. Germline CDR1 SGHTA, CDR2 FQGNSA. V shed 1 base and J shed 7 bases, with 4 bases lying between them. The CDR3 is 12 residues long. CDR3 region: CASSLVRGELFF. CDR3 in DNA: TGTGCCAGCAGCTTAGTACGCGGGGAGCTGTTTTTT.

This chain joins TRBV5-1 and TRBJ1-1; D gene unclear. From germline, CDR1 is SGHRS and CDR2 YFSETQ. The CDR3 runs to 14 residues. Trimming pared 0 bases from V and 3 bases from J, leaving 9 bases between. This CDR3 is CASSLAADYTEAFF. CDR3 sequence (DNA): TGCGCCAGCAGCTTGGCCGCGGATTACACTGAAGCTTTCTTT.

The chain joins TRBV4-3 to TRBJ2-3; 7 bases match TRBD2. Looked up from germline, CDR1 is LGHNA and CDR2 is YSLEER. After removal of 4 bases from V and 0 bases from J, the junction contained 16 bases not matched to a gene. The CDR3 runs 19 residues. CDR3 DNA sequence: TGCGCCAGCAGCCCAAGGGCTAGCGGTTTATACGCTAGCACAGATACGCAGTATTTT. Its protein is CASSPRASGLYASTDTQYF.

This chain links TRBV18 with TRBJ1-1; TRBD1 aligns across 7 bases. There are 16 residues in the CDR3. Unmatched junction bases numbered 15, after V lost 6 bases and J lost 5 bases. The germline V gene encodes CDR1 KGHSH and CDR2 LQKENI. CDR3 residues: CASSPEGGALSTEAFF. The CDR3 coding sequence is TGTGCCAGCTCGCCCGAAGGGGGCGCATTGAGTACTGAAGCTTTCTTT.

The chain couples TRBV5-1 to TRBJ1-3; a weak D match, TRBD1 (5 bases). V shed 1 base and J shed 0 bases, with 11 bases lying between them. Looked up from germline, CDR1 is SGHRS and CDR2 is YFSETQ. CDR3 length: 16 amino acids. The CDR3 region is CASSLRQSSSGNTIYF. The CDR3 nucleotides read TGCGCCAGCAGCTTGAGACAGTCGTCCTCTGGAAACACCATATATTTT.

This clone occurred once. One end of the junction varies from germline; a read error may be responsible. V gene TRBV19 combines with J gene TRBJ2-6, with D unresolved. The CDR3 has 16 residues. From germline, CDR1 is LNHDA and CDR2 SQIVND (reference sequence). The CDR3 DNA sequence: TGTGCCAGTACCCGACGGAGCGCCTCTTGGGCCAACGTCCTGACTTTC. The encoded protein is CASTRRSASWANVLTF. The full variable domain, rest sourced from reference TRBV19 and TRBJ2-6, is DGGITQSPKYLFRKEGQNVTLSCEQNLNHDAMYWYRQDPGQGLRLIYYSQIVNDFQKGDIAEGYSVSREKKESFPLTVTSAQKNPTAFYLCASTRRSASWANVLTFGAGSRLTVL.

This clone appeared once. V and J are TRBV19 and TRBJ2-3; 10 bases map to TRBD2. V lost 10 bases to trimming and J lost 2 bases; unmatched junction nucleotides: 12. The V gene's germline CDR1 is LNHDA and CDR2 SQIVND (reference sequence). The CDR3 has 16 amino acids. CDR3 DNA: TGTGCCACCGGCGAGGGAGCGGGAGGGAACACAGATACGCAGTATTTT. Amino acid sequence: CATGEGAGGNTDTQYF.